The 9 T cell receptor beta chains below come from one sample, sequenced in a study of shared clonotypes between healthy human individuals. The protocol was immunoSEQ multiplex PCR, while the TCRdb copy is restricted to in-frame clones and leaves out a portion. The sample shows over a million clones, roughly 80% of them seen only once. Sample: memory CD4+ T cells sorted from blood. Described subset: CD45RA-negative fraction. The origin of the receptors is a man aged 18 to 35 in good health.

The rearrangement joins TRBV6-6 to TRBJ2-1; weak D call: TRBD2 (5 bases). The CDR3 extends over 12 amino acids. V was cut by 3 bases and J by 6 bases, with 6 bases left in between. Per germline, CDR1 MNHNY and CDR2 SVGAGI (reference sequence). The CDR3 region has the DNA TGTGCCAGCAGTTATGGAGGCAATGAGCAGTTCTTC. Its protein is CASSYGGNEQFF.

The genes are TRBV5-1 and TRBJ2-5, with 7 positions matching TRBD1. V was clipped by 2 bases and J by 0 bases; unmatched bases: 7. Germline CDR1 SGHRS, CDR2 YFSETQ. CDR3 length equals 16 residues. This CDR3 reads CASSFGTGEYQETQYF. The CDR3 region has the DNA TGCGCCAGCAGCTTTGGTACAGGGGAGTACCAAGAGACCCAGTACTTC. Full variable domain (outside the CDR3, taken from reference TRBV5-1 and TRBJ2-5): KAGVTQTPRYLIKTRGQQVTLSCSPISGHRSVSWYQQTPGQGLQFLFEYFSETQRNKGNFPGRFSGRQFSNSRSEMNVSTLELGDSALYLCASSFGTGEYQETQYFGPGTRLLVL.

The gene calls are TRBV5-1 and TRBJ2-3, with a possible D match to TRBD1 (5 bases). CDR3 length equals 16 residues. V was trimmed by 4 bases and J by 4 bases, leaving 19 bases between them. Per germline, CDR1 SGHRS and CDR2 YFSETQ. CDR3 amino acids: CASSVDGSGQADTQYF. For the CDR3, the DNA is TGCGCCAGCAGCGTGGACGGGTCCGGACAAGCAGATACGCAGTATTTT.

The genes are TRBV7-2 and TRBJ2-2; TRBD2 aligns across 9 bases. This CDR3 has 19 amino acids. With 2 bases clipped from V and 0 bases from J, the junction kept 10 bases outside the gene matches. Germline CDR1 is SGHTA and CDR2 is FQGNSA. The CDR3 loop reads CASSLSSTSGNTNTGELFF. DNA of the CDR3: TGTGCCAGCAGCTTATCCTCGACTAGCGGAAACACGAACACCGGGGAGCTGTTTTTT.

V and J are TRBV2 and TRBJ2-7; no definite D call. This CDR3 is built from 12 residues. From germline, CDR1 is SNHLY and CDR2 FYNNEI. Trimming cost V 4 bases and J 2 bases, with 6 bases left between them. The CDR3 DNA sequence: TGTGCCAGCAGTGCGGAAACCTACGAGCAGTACTTC. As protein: CASSAETYEQYF.

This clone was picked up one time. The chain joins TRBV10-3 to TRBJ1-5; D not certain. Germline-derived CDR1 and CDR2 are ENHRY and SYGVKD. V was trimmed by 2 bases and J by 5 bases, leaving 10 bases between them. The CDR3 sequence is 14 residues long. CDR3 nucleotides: TGTGCCATCAGTGAGGGCAGAAGGGATCAGCCCCAGCATTTT. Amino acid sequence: CAISEGRRDQPQHF.

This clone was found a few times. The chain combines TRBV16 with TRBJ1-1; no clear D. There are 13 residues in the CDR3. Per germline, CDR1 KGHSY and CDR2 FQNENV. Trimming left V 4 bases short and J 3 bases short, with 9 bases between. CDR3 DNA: TGTGCCAGCAGCCGCGGGAGTTACACTGAAGCTTTCTTT. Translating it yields CASSRGSYTEAFF.

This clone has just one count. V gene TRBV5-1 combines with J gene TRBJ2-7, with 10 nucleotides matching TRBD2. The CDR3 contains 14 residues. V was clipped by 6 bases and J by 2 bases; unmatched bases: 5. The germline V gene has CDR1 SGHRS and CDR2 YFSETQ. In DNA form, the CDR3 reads TGCGCCAGCATCCCTAGCGGGAGCACCTACGAGCAGTACTTC. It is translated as CASIPSGSTYEQYF. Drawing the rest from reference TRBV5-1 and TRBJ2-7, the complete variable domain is KAGVTQTPRYLIKTRGQQVTLSCSPISGHRSVSWYQQTPGQGLQFLFEYFSETQRNKGNFPGRFSGRQFSNSRSEMNVSTLELGDSALYLCASIPSGSTYEQYFGPGTRLTVT.

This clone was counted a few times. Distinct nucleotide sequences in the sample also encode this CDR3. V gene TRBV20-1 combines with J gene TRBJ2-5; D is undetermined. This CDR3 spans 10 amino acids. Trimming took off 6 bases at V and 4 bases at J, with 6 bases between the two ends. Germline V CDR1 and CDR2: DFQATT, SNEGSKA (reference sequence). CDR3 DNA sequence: TGCAGTGCCGGCTTAGAGACCCAGTACTTC. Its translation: CSAGLETQYF.